This TCR beta chain was sequenced in a study of vaccination and CD4 T cells after COVID-19 (dated by TCRdb to about 2022). Regarding the study in general: Convalescent patients had a positive SARS-CoV-2 result on nasal swab PCR, and of these patients, some ten had mild disease and one had severe disease. In the convalescent cohort there were six males and four females, among whom were two Hispanic individuals, seven Caucasians, two Asians and one multiracial person. Each participant got two doses of either the Pfizer-BioNTech BNT162b2 vaccine (n=8) or the Moderna mRNA-1273 vaccine (n=2). Post-COVID blood samples were collected from convalescent patients a median of about 92 days after diagnosis, with a range of roughly 35 to 170 days. Post-vaccine blood samples were collected a median of around 2.5 months after the second vaccine dose, ranging from roughly 12 to 250 days. For a few convalescent patients, samples were collected at an early post-vaccination timepoint (day 14) as well as at a late post-vaccination timepoint (days 161 to 241). Overlapping spike peptide pools from SARS-CoV-2 and from the common cold coronaviruses HCoV-NL63, HCoV-OC43 and HCoV-229E were used as culture stimuli. Control cultures received a CEFX viral epitope pool as the positive control, an HIV-1 Nef peptide pool as the negative control, or no peptide. In over 8 COVID-19 convalescent patients and a few infection-naive healthy vaccine recipients, researchers compared the spike-specific CD4+ TCR repertoire from before mRNA vaccination with the repertoire from after.

Measured from the cysteine to the phenylalanine, the CDR3 is 15 residues long. Left in the record is the CDR3 DNA by itself, 45 bases read in frame from the first base. The junction carries 10 bases between V and J, which are trimmed by 0 bases and 1 base respectively. Sequences MGHRA (CDR1) and YSYEKL (CDR2) are obtained from the germline V gene. What this sample's time point label stands for: late sampling 161 to 241 days after vaccination in three convalescent patients. The sample's treatment or condition label, decoded: roughly 11-day PBMC culture with coronavirus spike peptide pools or control peptides (ViraFEST assay). The ViraFEST assay was used in the study, in which antigen-specific T cells were expanded with peptide pools and expanded clonotypes were subsequently identified by TCR sequencing. The positive SARS-CoV-2 PCR tests of the convalescent patients were dated from March to December 2020, before the Alpha, Beta and Delta variants emerged in the United States. Each well held more than 1.5 million PBMCs cultured in IMDM containing roughly 5% human AB serum and approximately 9.6 IU/ml IL-2, with 7.5 to 10 ug/ml peptide pools added. Half of the culture medium was replaced with fresh IL-2-containing medium on days 3 and 7. After 10 days of culture, CD4+ T cells were isolated by negative selection using the EasySep CD4+ T cell isolation kit. PBMCs were separated from whole blood using Ficoll-Paque Plus gradient centrifugation and then either used fresh or cryopreserved at -140C. In general, triplicate wells were set up for every culture condition.

Library prep was done by PCR. DNA from cultured CD4+ T cells underwent TCR sequencing with the Oncomine TCR Beta short-read assay at the Johns Hopkins FTIC core. The QIAamp micro DNA kit was used to extract genomic DNA from the cultured CD4+ T cells. Oncomine TCR Beta libraries made from cultured CD4+ T cells were pooled using unique dual indexes and sequenced on an Illumina iSeq 100. For the original study's pipeline: Non-productive sequences were removed, and CDR3s not starting with C, not ending with F or W, or shorter than 7 amino acids were discarded. The MANAFEST web application was used to identify antigen-specific clonotypes by comparing peptide-stimulated wells against reference wells and other culture wells. For a clone to be called positive, the clone needed an FDR below 0.05, an odds ratio above 5, and a productive frequency above 0.1% in at least two of three replicate wells. A clonotype was classed as cross-reactive if the clonotype showed significant expansion both in SARS-CoV-2 spike wells and in at least one common cold coronavirus spike condition. Using R version 3.6.1, CDR3 homology was evaluated through Levenshtein distances (stringdist) along with unrooted phylogenetic trees (ape). The public reads were quality trimmed at Q25 with fastp and then assembled into clones with MiXCR by TCRdb, keeping productive beta chains. One record per CDR3 amino acid sequence lists the most common genes and DNA. The V and J calls and clone size come from TCRdb's table, not from the authors' own analysis. Across this sample there are tens of thousands of distinct CDR3 sequences, with less than 35% seen only once. About an eighth of the sample comes from the top ten.

As to this clonotype: What antigen it recognizes has not been identified. There are no base qualities to consult, and no much larger clone falls within one base.

What the work shows at the level of the full study, not this receptor alone: Among the post-vaccine SARS-CoV-2-reactive clones in convalescent patients, a median about 87% showed up only after vaccination, which suggests vaccine-specific priming. Only a relatively small number of convalescent patients were included in the study, and early timepoints following natural infection were not analyzed. Nearly all vaccine-specific clones in convalescent patients (304 of 307) were mono-reactive for SARS-CoV-2 spike rather than cross-reactive with common cold coronaviruses. An increase in the median number of SARS-CoV-2-reactive clonotypes from 20 to 25 after infection to about 39 after vaccination was observed, but the change was not found to be significant.

Recombination linked TRBV4-1 to TRBJ2-7; the D gene remains uncertain. This specimen consisted of CD4+ T cells from blood, cultured in vitro, obtained about 7 months after SARS-CoV-2 vaccination. The TCR originated in a human donor who had recovered from COVID-19. The bases read TGCGCCAGCAGCCAAGAACTGCTGGGATCCTACGAGCAGTACTTC. This codes for CASSQELLGSYEQYF.